This paragraph reports one TCR beta chain. Its specificity is not known. These data are taken from a study of cytomegalovirus exposure and HLA in healthy donors. Study outcomes and limitations: In a later analysis, a genetic analysis reported fewer productive-TCR N-insertions in an Asian-associated ancestry cluster than the cohort average. Later analysis placed DRB1 highest and HLA-C lowest in TCR association rates, which differed by HLA locus. The authors excluded some V segments, including TRBV6-2 and TRBV6-3, as indistinguishable.

Researchers ran the PCR with 60 Vbeta and 13 Jbeta primers. Repertoires were generated with immunoSEQ multiplex PCR, while TCRdb's copy carries only in-frame clones and drops some. This repertoire shows fewer than 250,000 clones, 70% to 90% found once; its top ten account for about 3%. The germline V gene encodes CDR1 MNHNS and CDR2 SASEGT. The CDR3 contains 15 residues. The clonotype was recovered from a man aged 30-40 years in good health and CMV-seronegative. The source material was PBMCs. V is TRBV6-1 and J is TRBJ2-5, with TRBD1 identical over 11 bases. The J call is in doubt because the DNA end fits TRBJ2-7 better. DNA for the CDR3: TGTGCCAGCAGTGAAGGCGGGACAGGGGGCTACGAGCAGTACTTC. It codes for CASSEGGTGGYEQYF.